These T cell receptor beta chains were read from a single sample in a study of CD8 T cells in ankylosing spondylitis. TCRdb re-derived calls from the 5' RACE reads in MiXCR, one entry per CDR3 protein. The data contain about 360,000 distinct CDR3 sequences, about 14% of them singletons. Sequenced sample: blood, either unsorted or a sorted T cell fraction (not recorded which). The receptors here all came from a male donor with ankylosing spondylitis or in good health (not recorded which). Both conserved end residues are part of each CDR3. Each record gives: J gene, V gene, CDR3 protein.

J: TRBJ2-7; V: TRBV5-1; CDR3: CASSLVWGWDEQYF
J: TRBJ2-1; V: TRBV15; CDR3: CATSPTGTSNDEQFF
J: TRBJ2-7; V: TRBV10-3; CDR3: CAISSQGGSDEQYF
J: TRBJ1-5; V: TRBV6-2/TRBV6-3; CDR3: CASSSGGLQPQHF
J: TRBJ2-2; V: TRBV19; CDR3: CASSKTDSRTGELFF
J: TRBJ2-5; V: TRBV10-3; CDR3: CAIGLGETQYF
J: TRBJ2-1; V: TRBV24-1; CDR3: CATSLAGGQYNEQFF
J: TRBJ2-5; V: TRBV3-1; CDR3: CASSPWDYPEETQYF
J: TRBJ1-6; V: TRBV28; CDR3: CASSLRGRGNSPLHF
J: TRBJ1-3; V: TRBV5-1; CDR3: CASSRDSGLSGNTIYF
J: TRBJ1-4; V: TRBV7-2; CDR3: CASSISGGSGEKLFF
J: TRBJ1-2; V: TRBV12-5; CDR3: CASGLEGTGSGYTF
J: TRBJ2-2; V: TRBV2; CDR3: CASSPTSGYTGELFF
J: TRBJ2-7; V: TRBV5-1; CDR3: CASSFGAGYEQYF
J: TRBJ1-1; V: TRBV18; CDR3: CASTGTGGEAFF
J: TRBJ2-1; V: TRBV19; CDR3: CASRYSGGSYNEQFF
J: TRBJ2-3; V: TRBV12-3/TRBV12-4; CDR3: CASRLRQGAPDTQYF
J: TRBJ2-3; V: TRBV15; CDR3: CATSPPGGSETTSTDTQYF
J: TRBJ2-1; V: TRBV5-1; CDR3: CASSLSGTRGLSYNEQFF
J: TRBJ2-1; V: TRBV4-1; CDR3: CASSQDGRAYEQFF
J: TRBJ2-1; V: TRBV20-1; CDR3: CSARGGSGSGEQFF
J: TRBJ2-7; V: TRBV19; CDR3: CASSSRQGRYEQYF
J: TRBJ2-1; V: TRBV6-2/TRBV6-3; CDR3: CASSSRGIEQFF
J: TRBJ2-5; V: TRBV5-1; CDR3: CASGPGQNQETQYF
J: TRBJ2-5; V: TRBV12-3/TRBV12-4; CDR3: CASSPRTGKATQYF
J: TRBJ1-1; V: TRBV12-3/TRBV12-4; CDR3: CASSLRSGVEAFF
J: TRBJ2-4; V: TRBV15; CDR3: CATSELDRGAKNIQYF
J: TRBJ2-7; V: TRBV5-5; CDR3: CASSLMRQQGNYEQYF
J: TRBJ2-3; V: TRBV29-1; CDR3: CSVEPAPDTQYF
J: TRBJ2-7; V: TRBV7-2; CDR3: CASSREASGTYEQYF
J: TRBJ2-5; V: TRBV6-1; CDR3: CASSRTSGGAGETQYF
J: TRBJ1-4; V: TRBV5-6; CDR3: CASSLLGEWTDNEKLFF
J: TRBJ1-4; V: TRBV24-1; CDR3: CATSDLEMDRGPEKLFF
J: TRBJ1-2; V: TRBV5-8; CDR3: CASRGLGRRPANYGYTF
J: TRBJ2-5; V: TRBV4-1; CDR3: CASSRPGRGDEETQYF
J: TRBJ2-3; V: TRBV5-1; CDR3: CASSTGTSGPTDTQYF
J: TRBJ2-3; V: TRBV30; CDR3: CAWRGPASTDTQYF
J: TRBJ2-7; V: TRBV21-1; CDR3: CASSKEEGHASYEQYF
J: TRBJ2-3; V: TRBV12-3/TRBV12-4; CDR3: CASTGWDEGDTQYF
J: TRBJ2-5; V: TRBV5-1; CDR3: CASSEGRAQYF
J: TRBJ2-7; V: TRBV19; CDR3: CASSIARTSSYEQYF
J: TRBJ2-3; V: TRBV11-2; CDR3: CASSLGGGLAGAGDTQYF
J: TRBJ2-7; V: TRBV7-2; CDR3: CASSQRETYEQYF
J: TRBJ1-1; V: TRBV29-1; CDR3: CSVLGQGNTEAFF
J: TRBJ1-1; V: TRBV15; CDR3: CATSDGVPNTEAFF
J: TRBJ2-1; V: TRBV12-3/TRBV12-4; CDR3: CASSSISGRGHNEQFF
J: TRBJ1-3; V: TRBV5-1; CDR3: CASSFEGQNTIYF
J: TRBJ1-1; V: TRBV3-1; CDR3: CASSQGPQGLRTEAFF
J: TRBJ2-7; V: TRBV6-1; CDR3: CASSEGFGVLISYEQYF
J: TRBJ2-1; V: TRBV4-1; CDR3: CASSQDRTSGDNEQFF
J: TRBJ2-3; V: TRBV24-1; CDR3: CATKLAGSTDTQYF
J: TRBJ1-4; V: TRBV29-1; CDR3: CSVQTATNEKLFF
J: TRBJ1-3; V: TRBV5-1; CDR3: CASSPTTRTQNTIYF
J: TRBJ2-3; V: TRBV5-1; CDR3: CASSVGLAGGDTDTQYF
J: TRBJ1-3; V: TRBV11-2; CDR3: CASSTPRTGGNTIYF